The present T cell receptor (beta chain) was sequenced within a study of control samples from healthy donors and cancer patients. Generated by immunoSEQ multiplex PCR, the TCRdb table keeps only in-frame clones and is missing some. Of 100,000 to 150,000 clones listed, 75% to 95% are singletons. The CDR3 length is 14 residues. The V end lost 3 bases, the J end lost 3 bases, and 8 bases lay between the germline ends. Germline loops: CDR1 KGHSH, CDR2 LQKENI. V gene TRBV18 combines with J gene TRBJ2-2, with a weak D call TRBD2 (5 bases). The sequenced material came from blood. The origin of this receptor is a man between 40 and 49 years old in good health. CDR3 in amino acids: CASSPTRDTGELFF. CDR3 coding DNA: TGTGCCAGCTCACCCACGCGGGACACCGGGGAGCTGTTTTTT.